This section outlines one T cell receptor beta chain sequence together with its context. Its antigen is unknown. Memory CD4+ cells were the fraction left after CD45RA+ naive selection. Under the authors' procedure: Filtering differed because ImmunoSEQ produced junction-only sequences that carried no quality scores. Profiled with immunoSEQ multiplex PCR; TCRdb holds only in-frame clones, not every one. The V and J calls and clone size are taken from that table; D and trimming were inferred from the DNA. In the table there are just over 2,000,000 clones, 90% to 95% of which are singletons. The data belong to a study of shared clonotypes between healthy human individuals. Findings and caveats of the study: Shared clonotypes across all four donors exceeded non-shared ones in generation probability. Clonotype sharing among donors was expected to depend on sequencing depth.

Per germline, CDR1 MGHRA and CDR2 YSYEKL. V shed 0 bases and J shed 10 bases, with 7 bases lying between them. The CDR3 consists of 13 residues. Sequenced input: naive CD4+ T cells sorted from blood. Sample subset: CD45RA+ positively selected. This clonotype was sampled from a man younger than 35 in good health. The chain joins TRBV4-1 to TRBJ1-6; D is undetermined. CDR3 sequence: CASSQEYDSPLHF. For the CDR3, the DNA is TGCGCCAGCAGCCAAGAGTACGACTCACCCCTCCACTTT.